A single T cell receptor beta chain is shown here with its context. Its antigen is as yet unknown. This record belongs to a study of T cells in Graves' hyperthyroidism and ophthalmopathy. Study outcomes and limitations: The majority of expanded thyroid clonotypes above 0.001 also appeared in blood.

This CDR3 contains 14 residues. CDR1 is LGHNA and CDR2 is YNFKEQ in the germline V gene. Trimming cost V 5 bases and J 1 base, with 8 bases left between them. The TCR beta CDR3 regions underwent amplification using RNA transcripts as the source. During a first-round RT-PCR of the TCR CDR3, the HTBI primer set was used. TCRdb passed the multiplex PCR reads through MiXCR, listing each CDR3 protein once. Of around 500,000 distinct CDR3 sequences listed, 13% to 15% are singletons. Researchers defined stable Graves' hyperthyroidism as no ophthalmopathy progression within 18 months. In patients aged 18 to 65, hyperthyroidism was newly diagnosed, with duration under 2 months.

The source is a young woman with Graves' hyperthyroidism. Sequencing was performed on blood. The V gene is TRBV4-2, the J gene TRBJ2-2, with a possible D match to TRBD1 (6 bases). CDR3 nucleotide sequence: TGTGCCAGCAGCGAGGGGGAGAACACCGGGGAGCTGTTTTTT. It specifies CASSEGENTGELFF.